This T cell receptor (beta chain) was sequenced in a study of blood T cells in healthy people across ages. Combining a sample-barcoded 5' primer with a J-beta primer mix, a second PCR ran for roughly 7 to 12 cycles. TCRdb independently ran MiXCR on the 5' RACE reads; one entry per CDR3 protein. The sample lists about 1.4 million distinct CDR3 sequences; approximately 60% were seen once. Each donor was a healthy Caucasian individual from Russia, aged roughly 6 to 100. Each donor gave approximately 9.7 milliliters of peripheral blood. Samples had at least 6.5 million PBMCs isolated from them. The sample was blood. This clonotype originated in a young man in good health.

The chain's CDR3 is CSVAGTGGSAYNEQFF. CDR3 coding DNA: TGCAGCGTTGCCGGGACAGGGGGTTCAGCTTACAATGAGCAGTTCTTC. This sequence joins TRBV29-1 and TRBJ2-7, with 11 bases aligning to TRBD1. TRBJ2-1 explains the end of the DNA better; the J call may be wrong. The CDR3 runs 16 residues. Germline loops: CDR1 SQVTM, CDR2 ANQGSEA.